This T cell receptor beta chain was profiled in a study of T cell changes during pregnancy in multiple sclerosis (dated by TCRdb to the late 2010s). As for the study more broadly: The study looked at changes in the T cell repertoire across pregnancy in women with multiple sclerosis.

The method was the immunoSEQ multiplex PCR assay. The table was pulled from immuneACCESS by TCRdb, which kept in-frame rearrangements only. Such tables lose some clones; where checked, under half of the loss comes from unresolved V genes, and the rest has no known cause. The sample table records about 58,000 clones; about 89% of these occur just once. The biggest ten clones account for just under 0.5% of the sample. As regards this clone: It lacks a known antigen. No base quality values were provided; no much bigger clone lies one nucleotide off.

The sequence was obtained from a female donor in good health, enrolled as a control in a pregnancy study. The starting material was CD4+ T cells from peripheral blood mononuclear cells, obtained after pregnancy.

The CDR3 protein: CASSGQVFSGNTIYF. The sequence in DNA is TGTGCCAGCAGTGGACAGGTTTTCTCTGGAAACACCATATATTTT. The V and J genes are TRBV6-1 and TRBJ1-3; the D gene is perhaps TRBD1, on 6 matching bases. From cysteine to phenylalanine, the CDR3 is 15 amino acids long. CDR3 DNA is the only sequence kept; it has 45 bases, read in frame from the first base. CDR1 and CDR2, looked up from the germline V gene, are MNHNS and SASEGT. V and J are truncated by 4 bases and 0 bases respectively, leaving an intervening sequence of 10 bases.